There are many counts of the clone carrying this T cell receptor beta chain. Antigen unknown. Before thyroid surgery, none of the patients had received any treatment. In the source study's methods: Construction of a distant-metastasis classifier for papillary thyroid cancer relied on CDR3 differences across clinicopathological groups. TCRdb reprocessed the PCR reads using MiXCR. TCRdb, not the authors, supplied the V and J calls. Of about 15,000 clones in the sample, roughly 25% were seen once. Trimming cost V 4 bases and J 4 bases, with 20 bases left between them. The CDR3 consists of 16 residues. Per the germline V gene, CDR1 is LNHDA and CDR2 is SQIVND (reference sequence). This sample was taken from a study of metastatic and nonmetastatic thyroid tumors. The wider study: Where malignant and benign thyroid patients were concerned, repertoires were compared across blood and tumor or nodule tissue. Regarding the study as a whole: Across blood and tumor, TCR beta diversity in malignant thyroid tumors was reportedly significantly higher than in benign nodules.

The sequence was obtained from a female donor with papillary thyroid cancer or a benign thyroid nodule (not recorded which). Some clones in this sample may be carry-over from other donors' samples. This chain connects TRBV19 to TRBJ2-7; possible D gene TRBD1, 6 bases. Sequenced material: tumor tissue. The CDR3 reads CASSKPHRVIGYEQYF. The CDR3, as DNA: TGTGCCAGTAGTAAGCCCCACAGGGTAATAGGGTACGAGCAGTACTTC.